These 12 T cell receptor beta chains were sequenced from one sample in a study of blood T cell repertoires in COVID-19. Produced via immunoSEQ multiplex PCR; TCRdb's table is partial and in-frame only. This table holds approximately 250,000 clones, 80% to 90% found once. Source material: peripheral blood. The receptors stem from a woman in her sixties or seventies with COVID-19, enrolled during active disease.

V and J are TRBV6-2 or TRBV6-3 and TRBJ2-2; no clear D. Germline-derived CDR1 and CDR2 are MNHEY and SVGEGT. V gave up 1 base and J gave up 6 bases, with 6 bases separating them. The CDR3 runs to 13 residues. This chain's CDR3 is CASSYLTSGELFF. CDR3 sequence (DNA): TGTGCCAGCAGTTACTTGACATCCGGGGAGCTGTTTTTT.

The chain is built from TRBV19 and TRBJ2-5; no definite D call. Germline CDR1 is LNHDA and CDR2 is SQIVND (reference sequence). The V gene lost 5 bases and the J gene lost 2 bases, with 9 bases spanning the gap. The length of the CDR3 is 13 residues. The CDR3 here is CASSSRLQETQYF. The DNA for the CDR3 is TGTGCCAGTAGTTCGCGACTTCAAGAGACCCAGTACTTC.

Worth noting for this clone: The germline gene is not matched at one end of the junction; a read error may be the cause. The rearrangement joins TRBV6-5 to TRBJ2-5; no clear D gene. The germline V gene has CDR1 MNHEY and CDR2 SVGAGI. This CDR3 has 13 amino acids. The CDR3 sequence is CASRYSPQETQYF. The CDR3 DNA sequence: TGTGCCAGCAGGTACTCTCCACAAGAGACCCAGTACTTC.

This chain links TRBV29-1 with TRBJ1-5, with D uncertain. Germline V gene lookup returns CDR1 SQVTM and CDR2 ANQGSEA. The V end lost 5 bases, the J end lost 2 bases, and 7 bases lay between the germline ends. The CDR3 runs to 12 residues. CDR3 amino acids: CSVRSGNQPQHF. The CDR3 DNA is TGCAGCGTTCGGTCTGGCAATCAGCCCCAGCATTTT.

The chain joins TRBV12-5 to TRBJ2-2; D not certain. Germline assignment: CDR1 LGHNT and CDR2 FRNRAP. The CDR3 loop spans 17 amino acids. V was cut by 2 bases and J by 3 bases, with 16 bases left in between. CDR3 DNA sequence: TGTGCTAGTGGTTTGATACCCCCCGGGTATCACACCGGGGAGCTGTTTTTT. Protein sequence: CASGLIPPGYHTGELFF.

J is TRBJ2-2 and V is TRBV7-9; 7 bases match TRBD1. The CDR3 spans 17 residues. CDR1 is SEHNR and CDR2 is FQNEAQ in the germline V gene (reference sequence). The trim removed 2 bases at V and 3 bases at J, leaving 9 bases unmatched. CDR3 in amino acids: CASSLSFQGDDTGELFF. Written as DNA, the CDR3 is TGTGCCAGCAGCTTATCGTTTCAGGGGGACGACACCGGGGAGCTGTTTTTT.

The chain has TRBV3-1 (or the pseudogene TRBV3-2) and TRBJ2-7; 8 bases line up with TRBD1. The V segment lost 3 bases and the J segment 0 bases; nucleotides outside the gene matches: 1. The CDR3 loop spans 14 amino acids. CDR1 and CDR2 from the germline V gene are LGHDT and YNNKEL (reference sequence). The CDR3 bases are TGTGCCAGCAGCCACAGGGGGCTCTCCTACGAGCAGTACTTC. Amino acid sequence: CASSHRGLSYEQYF.

This clone was counted once. The rearrangement uses TRBV5-4 and TRBJ2-7; the match to TRBD2 covers 7 bases. V lost 4 bases, J lost 2 bases, and 12 bases stayed unmatched. Germline lookup yields CDR1 SGHNT and CDR2 YYREEE (reference sequence). This CDR3 has 16 amino acids. CDR3 nucleotides: TGTGCCAGCAGCCATAAGCGGGATCAAAAAGCCTACGAGCAGTACTTC. Its translation is CASSHKRDQKAYEQYF.

The J gene is TRBJ1-2, the V gene TRBV3-1 (or the pseudogene TRBV3-2), with D unclear. This CDR3 spans 14 amino acids. Trimming removed 2 bases from V and 3 bases from J, with 10 bases in between. The V gene's germline CDR1 is LGHDT and CDR2 YNNKEL (reference sequence). The CDR3 is CASSQRAGYYGYTF. The CDR3 DNA follows: TGTGCCAGCAGCCAACGAGCCGGGTACTATGGCTACACCTTC.

In its sample, this clone was seen a few times. This chain links TRBV4-1 with TRBJ1-6; a possible D gene is TRBD1 (5 bases). The V and J ends lost 2 bases and 14 bases respectively, with 19 bases between them. CDR1 MGHRA and CDR2 YSYEKL come from the germline V gene. The CDR3 spans 15 residues. In DNA form, the CDR3 reads TGCGCCAGCAGCCAAACCTCTTGGACATTTTTATCCCTCCACTTT. Its translation is CASSQTSWTFLSLHF.

CDR3 DNA sequence: TGCGCCAGCAGCCTAACGGGAAGCTCCTACGAGCAGTACTTC. Translating gives CASSLTGSSYEQYF. The chain carries TRBV5-1 and TRBJ2-7; D may be TRBD2 (5 bases). Per germline, CDR1 SGHRS and CDR2 YFSETQ. With 4 bases removed from V and 0 bases from J, the gap between germline ends came to 11 bases. This CDR3 is 14 amino acids long.

The chain recombines TRBV10-3 with TRBJ2-5; D is unclear. The CDR3 is made up of 12 amino acids. Between the trimmed V and J ends, which lost 3 bases and 2 bases, there was a span of 4 bases. Per germline, CDR1 ENHRY and CDR2 SYGVKD. This CDR3 is CAISDGQETQYF. CDR3 nucleotide sequence: TGTGCCATCAGTGACGGTCAAGAGACCCAGTACTTC.